Below, 4 T cell receptor beta chains from the same sample are listed, as sequenced in a study of CD8+ T cells in alopecia areata. Extraction and reverse transcription of RNA yielded cDNA as the sequencing template. Assay used: immunoSEQ multiplex PCR; TCRdb lists only in-frame clones, some missing. The table lists some 130,000 clones, 49% of them singletons. The material sequenced was CD8+ T cells sorted from blood, taken at week 0. These TCRs come from a human donor with alopecia areata.

The rearrangement joins TRBV7-9 to TRBJ2-6; D uncertain. Germline V gives CDR1 SEHNR, CDR2 FQNEAQ (reference sequence). V dropped 6 bases and J dropped 2 bases, with 17 bases sitting between them. The length of the CDR3 is 17 residues. In DNA, the CDR3 is TGTGCCAGCAGGGTACAAATCGGCAAGACTGGGGCCAACGTCCTGACTTTC. It specifies CASRVQIGKTGANVLTF.

This clone was seen only a few times. This chain joins TRBV6-5 and TRBJ2-3; D unresolved. Germline V gene data show CDR1 as MNHEY and CDR2 as SVGAGI. This CDR3 comprises 13 residues. V lost 0 bases and J lost 2, with 3 bases in between. The CDR3 sequence: CASSYSFTDTQYF. In DNA, the CDR3 is TGTGCCAGCAGTTACTCCTTCACAGATACGCAGTATTTT.

The rearrangement links TRBV5-1 to TRBJ2-7, with D perhaps TRBD2 (6 bases). Germline V gives CDR1 SGHRS, CDR2 YFSETQ. The CDR3 extends over 13 amino acids. Trimming removed 5 bases at V and 3 bases at J, with 12 bases between. This chain's CDR3 is CASRDYSYYEQYF. CDR3 DNA: TGCGCCAGCAGGGACTATTCCTACTACGAGCAGTACTTC.

The gene calls are TRBV7-3 and TRBJ2-3; 9 bases align to TRBD2. V shed 5 bases, J shed 2 bases, and the junction held 2 bases outside the gene matches. In germline, CDR1 is SGHTA, CDR2 FQGTGA. The CDR3 is made up of 14 amino acids. As DNA, the CDR3 is TGTGCCAGCAGCCTAGCGGGGTACACAGATACGCAGTATTTT. This codes for CASSLAGYTDTQYF.